These 20 T cell receptor beta chains share one sample of origin, sequenced in a study of blood T cell repertoires in COVID-19. Sequencing was performed with immunoSEQ multiplex PCR; in TCRdb, only in-frame clones are kept and a portion is missing. The sample lists roughly 70,000 clones; about four fifths were seen once. Sequencing was performed on peripheral blood. The receptors come from a man aged 70 or older who had recovered from COVID-19.

This chain connects TRBV7-2 to TRBJ2-5; D remains unclear. Trimming stripped 5 bases from V and 5 bases from J, with 15 bases between. The CDR3 runs to 14 residues. The germline V gene has CDR1 SGHTA and CDR2 FQGNSA. DNA of the CDR3: TGTGCCAGCAGCGCCCCAGGCGTGGTGGAGACCCAGTACTTC. Its translation is CASSAPGVVETQYF.

The genes are TRBV5-4 and TRBJ2-3; 8 bases match TRBD2. J was trimmed by 2 bases and V by 2 bases; bases with no gene match: 4. The germline V gene has CDR1 SGHNT and CDR2 YYREEE (reference sequence). The CDR3 has 15 residues. Here the CDR3 reads CASSFPSGPTDTQYF. The CDR3 DNA reads TGTGCCAGCAGCTTTCCTAGCGGGCCCACAGATACGCAGTATTTT.

V is TRBV3-1 (or the pseudogene TRBV3-2) and J is TRBJ1-5; 7 nucleotides match TRBD1. There are 15 residues in the CDR3. J lost 7 bases, V lost 3 bases, and 9 bases had no gene match. Germline CDR1 is LGHDT and CDR2 is YNNKEL (reference sequence). The CDR3 here is CASSQETGRHQPQHF. In DNA, the CDR3 is TGTGCCAGCAGCCAGGAGACAGGGCGTCACCAGCCCCAGCATTTT.

The V gene is TRBV4-3, the J gene TRBJ2-7; 7 positions match TRBD2. Germline lookup yields CDR1 LGHNA and CDR2 YSLEER. J gave up 6 bases and V 5 bases, and 16 bases lay outside the gene matches. The CDR3 runs 16 residues. The CDR3 here is CASSLGTGPGGGEQYF. CDR3 DNA sequence: TGCGCCAGCAGCTTGGGGACGGGGCCTGGGGGGGGCGAGCAGTACTTC.

The chain recombines TRBV10-3 with TRBJ1-2; D gene ambiguous. The CDR3 runs to 13 residues. Germline CDR1 and CDR2: ENHRY and SYGVKD. Trimming removed 7 bases at V and 5 bases at J, with 14 bases between. The CDR3 DNA reads TGTGCCATCAACCGAGACGAGACATATGGCTACACCTTC. Translating it yields CAINRDETYGYTF.

This sequence joins TRBV11-2 and TRBJ1-4; no clear D gene. CDR3 size: 15 residues. Germline CDR1 and CDR2: SGHAT and FQNNGV. V was cut by 1 base and J by 6 bases, with 12 bases left in between. This CDR3 reads CASSLVGREYEKLFF. The CDR3 nucleotides are TGTGCCAGCAGCTTAGTTGGGAGGGAATATGAAAAACTGTTTTTT.

This chain joins TRBV7-2 and TRBJ2-5; D is perhaps TRBD1 (5 bases). The germline V gene encodes CDR1 SGHTA and CDR2 FQGNSA. The CDR3 is made up of 13 amino acids. With 1 base removed from V and 5 bases from J, the gap between germline ends came to 8 bases. CDR3 region: CASSLVRGETQYF. CDR3 sequence (DNA): TGTGCCAGCAGCTTAGTTAGGGGCGAGACCCAGTACTTC.

This chain links TRBV25-1 with TRBJ1-1; D gene ambiguous. CDR3 size: 11 residues. Germline CDR1 and CDR2: MGHDK and SYGVNS. The V and J ends lost 5 bases and 11 bases respectively, with 12 bases between them. CDR3 sequence reads: CASSLLTRAFF. Written as DNA, the CDR3 is TGTGCCAGCAGTCTCCTAACCAGGGCTTTCTTT.

The V gene is TRBV9, the J gene TRBJ2-7; D possibly corresponds to TRBD2 (5 bases). Germline values: CDR1 SGDLS, CDR2 YYNGEE. The V and J ends lost 3 bases and 5 bases respectively, with 18 bases between them. The CDR3 runs 15 residues. The CDR3 sequence: CASSAVGSGPHEQYF. The CDR3 nucleotides read TGTGCCAGCAGCGCAGTCGGCAGCGGTCCCCACGAGCAGTACTTC.

The rearrangement joins TRBV7-6 to TRBJ2-2, with 10 bases fitting TRBD1. The CDR3 has 15 residues. The V gene end was trimmed by 8 bases and the J gene end by 4 bases; junction bases not matched to a gene: 7. CDR1 and CDR2 from the germline V gene are SGHVS and FNYEAQ. DNA of the CDR3: TGTGCCAGCTCTCCGGGACAGGGGCGCACCGGGGAGCTGTTTTTT. It encodes CASSPGQGRTGELFF.

V and J are TRBV10-3 and TRBJ2-3; 9 nucleotides align to TRBD2. This CDR3 contains 14 residues. Germline V gene lookup returns CDR1 ENHRY and CDR2 SYGVKD. Trimming at V came to 10 bases and at J to 5 bases, leaving 10 bases not matched to a gene. CDR3 in amino acids: CATLGAGGGDTQYF. CDR3 nucleotides: TGTGCCACCCTCGGGGCGGGAGGGGGAGATACGCAGTATTTT.

This chain joins TRBV12-3 or TRBV12-4 and TRBJ2-7; tentative D call: TRBD2 (7 bases). V was cut by 3 bases and J by 6 bases, with 9 bases left in between. The CDR3 consists of 12 residues. For the CDR3, the DNA is TGTGCCAGCAGTTTGCGGGGGCGCGAGCAGTACTTC. This codes for CASSLRGREQYF.

This clone was recorded a few times. The chain carries TRBV28 and TRBJ2-5, with a possible D match to TRBD1 (8 bases). Trimming cost V 6 bases and J 2 bases, with 22 bases left between them. Germline CDR1 and CDR2: MDHEN and SYDVKM. The CDR3 length is 17 residues. CDR3 nucleotides: TGTGCCAGCAGACCGGGGGGCGGGACAGGAAAGCAAGAGACCCAGTACTTC. Translating it yields CASRPGGGTGKQETQYF.

The V gene is TRBV12-3 or TRBV12-4, the J gene TRBJ1-1; D unclear. Trimming stripped 6 bases from V and 1 base from J, with 9 bases between. The CDR3 extends over 13 amino acids. The CDR3 sequence is CASSTGENTEAFF. CDR3 DNA sequence: TGTGCCAGCAGCACCGGGGAGAACACTGAAGCTTTCTTT.

The V and J genes are TRBV10-3 and TRBJ1-5, with TRBD1 identical over 10 bases. CDR1 and CDR2 from the germline V gene are ENHRY and SYGVKD. Unmatched junction bases numbered 4, after V lost 3 bases and J lost 5 bases. There are 15 residues in the CDR3. CDR3: CAISDRDRGDQPQHF. CDR3 sequence (DNA): TGTGCCATCAGTGACCGGGACAGGGGCGATCAGCCCCAGCATTTT.

The chain employs TRBV30 and TRBJ2-4; D unresolved. This CDR3 comprises 13 residues. V was clipped by 3 bases and J by 4 bases, with 10 bases between them. Germline values: CDR1 GTSNPN, CDR2 SVGIG (reference sequence). The CDR3, as DNA: TGTGCCTGGAGCGTCGGGTGGAAAAACATTCAGTACTTC. Amino acid sequence: CAWSVGWKNIQYF.

The V and J genes are TRBV7-2 and TRBJ1-5, with no clear D. The CDR3 is made up of 15 amino acids. Germline V CDR1 and CDR2: SGHTA, FQGNSA. V lost 5 bases to trimming and J lost 0 bases, with 11 bases between them. CDR3 sequence (DNA): TGTGCCAGCAGCCACGACTCCGATAGCAATCAGCCCCAGCATTTT. Its protein is CASSHDSDSNQPQHF. Full variable domain (remainder filled in from reference TRBV7-2 and TRBJ1-5): GAGVSQSPSNKVTEKGKDVELRCDPISGHTALYWYRQSLGQGLEFLIYFQGNSAPDKSGLPSDRFSAERTGGSVSTLTIQRTQQEDSAVYLCASSHDSDSNQPQHFGDGTRLSIL.

This sequence joins TRBV16 and TRBJ2-3, with TRBD2 identical over 9 bases. After removal of 4 bases from V and 0 bases from J, the junction contained 11 bases not matched to a gene. CDR3 length: 18 amino acids. Germline lookup yields CDR1 KGHSY and CDR2 FQNENV. The CDR3 coding sequence is TGTGCCAGCAGCCCAATAAAGACTAGCGGACATAGCACAGATACGCAGTATTTT. Its translation: CASSPIKTSGHSTDTQYF.

This clone was observed a single time. Written as DNA, the CDR3 is TGCACCAGCAGCCAAAAGGCTAGCGGGAATCTAGTCCCGGTTTGGACAGATACGCAGTATTTT. Translating gives CTSSQKASGNLVPVWTDTQYF. The chain links TRBV1 to TRBJ2-3; the table's D call, TRBD2, has no DNA check behind it. TRBV1 is a documented pseudogene. This CDR3 has 21 amino acids.

The genes are TRBV5-4 and TRBJ2-5; TRBD2 matches at 11 bases. This CDR3 comprises 15 residues. Germline V gene sequence: CDR1 SGHNT, CDR2 YYREEE (reference sequence). Losses at the gene ends were 4 bases for V and 0 bases for J; bases not matched to a gene: 2. The CDR3 coding sequence is TGTGCCAGCAGCAGGGGACTAGCGGACCAAGAGACCCAGTACTTC. Residues: CASSRGLADQETQYF.